This passage covers 20 T cell receptor beta chains from one sample sequenced in a study of blood T cell repertoires in COVID-19. This table comes from immunoSEQ multiplex PCR, and its TCRdb copy is limited to in-frame clones, with some not included. Altogether 410,000 or so clones are present, around 89% being singletons, with the ten largest covering roughly 1.6%. The sequencing input was peripheral blood. All receptors come from a woman in her thirties or forties with COVID-19, enrolled during active disease.

The chain carries TRBV19 and TRBJ2-6; D possibly corresponds to TRBD1 (6 bases). The length of the CDR3 is 16 residues. Germline V lookup: CDR1 LNHDA, CDR2 SQIVND (reference sequence). V lost 4 bases and J lost 1, with 11 bases in between. CDR3 in DNA: TGTGCCAGTAGTAGGTCGACAGGTTCTGGGGCCAACGTCCTGACTTTC. Translated: CASSRSTGSGANVLTF.

For this clone: Other DNA sequences in the sample encode the same CDR3. The gene calls are TRBV2 and TRBJ1-6; TRBD1 aligns across 7 bases. With V trimmed by 5 bases and J by 7 bases, 2 bases remained unmatched. The germline gives CDR1 SNHLY, CDR2 FYNNEI. This CDR3 has 13 amino acids. CDR3 residues: CASSQDRNSPLHF. The CDR3 DNA is TGTGCCAGCAGTCAGGACAGGAATTCACCCCTCCACTTT.

This chain uses TRBV6-2 or TRBV6-3 with TRBJ1-6; the match to TRBD1 covers 7 bases. The V segment lost 0 bases and the J segment 6 bases; nucleotides outside the gene matches: 2. Germline CDR1 and CDR2: MNHEY and SVGEGT. The CDR3 runs 15 residues. CDR3 protein: CASSYSTGRNSPLHF. The CDR3 nucleotides read TGTGCCAGCAGTTACTCGACAGGGCGTAATTCACCCCTCCACTTT.

The V and J genes are TRBV2 and TRBJ2-7; possible D gene TRBD2, 6 bases. V gave up 3 bases and J gave up 3 bases, with 9 bases separating them. The germline V gene encodes CDR1 SNHLY and CDR2 FYNNEI. The CDR3 sequence is 13 residues long. The CDR3 DNA reads TGTGCCAGCAGTGATGCGGGGCTCTACGAGCAGTACTTC. Its protein is CASSDAGLYEQYF.

By share of the sample, this clone is medium-sized. The chain is built from TRBV19 and TRBJ2-1; D is unresolved. Germline V gene data show CDR1 as LNHDA and CDR2 as SQIVND (reference sequence). Trimming removed 5 bases at V and 0 bases at J, with 11 bases between. The CDR3 extends over 15 amino acids. The CDR3 DNA follows: TGTGCCAGTAGTCTAGGAGTACCCTCCTACAATGAGCAGTTCTTC. Its protein is CASSLGVPSYNEQFF.

The chain joins TRBV5-5 to TRBJ1-4, with TRBD1 as a possible D gene (6 bases). CDR3 length: 15 amino acids. The V gene lost 2 bases and the J gene lost 8 bases, with 16 bases spanning the gap. The germline CDR1 and CDR2 sequences are SGHKS and YYEKEE (reference sequence). The CDR3 bases are TGTGCCAGCAGCTTCCCTTTATCAGGGGCGGAAAAACTGTTTTTT. This codes for CASSFPLSGAEKLFF.

The CDR3 DNA is TGTGCCACCCCGGACAGCTATGGCTACACCTTC. It encodes CATPDSYGYTF. The chain couples TRBV28 to TRBJ1-2; D may be TRBD1 (6 bases). Per the germline V gene, CDR1 is MDHEN and CDR2 is SYDVKM. V lost 10 bases to trimming and J lost 4 bases, with 10 bases between them. This CDR3 spans 11 amino acids.

The gene calls are TRBV6-6 and TRBJ1-5, with 9 nucleotides matching TRBD1. This CDR3 region has 14 residues. The germline CDR1 and CDR2 sequences are MNHNY and SVGAGI (reference sequence). The trim removed 7 bases at V and 1 base at J, leaving 2 bases unmatched. The CDR3 sequence is CASIGTGSNQPQHF. In nucleotides, the CDR3 is TGTGCCAGCATTGGGACAGGGAGCAATCAGCCCCAGCATTTT.

This CDR3 reads CASSPGQGGTGELFF. The CDR3 region has the DNA TGTGCCAGCAGCCCGGGACAGGGAGGAACCGGGGAGCTGTTTTTT. V usage is TRBV2 and J usage is TRBJ2-2; the match to TRBD1 covers 9 bases. Germline V gives CDR1 SNHLY, CDR2 FYNNEI. J gave up 5 bases and V 6 bases, and 7 bases lay outside the gene matches. The CDR3 sequence is 15 residues long.

The chain's CDR3 is CASLSTGENTEAFF. Here the CDR3 DNA reads TGTGCCAGCCTTTCGACAGGTGAAAACACTGAAGCTTTCTTT. J is TRBJ1-1 and V is TRBV28, with D possibly TRBD1 on 6 matching bases. The CDR3 loop spans 14 amino acids. The germline CDR1 and CDR2 sequences are MDHEN and SYDVKM. Trimming cost V 8 bases and J 2 bases, with 15 bases left between them.

The chain recombines TRBV7-2 with TRBJ1-2; possibly TRBD1 for D (6 bases). Trimming took 4 bases from V and 3 from J, leaving 9 bases between them. CDR3 length equals 13 residues. CDR1 and CDR2 from the germline V gene are SGHTA and FQGNSA. This CDR3 reads CASSSQGHYGYTF. CDR3 bases: TGTGCCAGCAGCTCACAGGGTCACTATGGCTACACCTTC.

This clone has a single count. The chain uses TRBV7-9 and TRBJ1-2, with TRBD1 identical over 10 bases. The CDR3 is made up of 14 amino acids. Germline V lookup: CDR1 SEHNR, CDR2 FQNEAQ (reference sequence). The V gene end was trimmed by 5 bases and the J gene end by 8 bases; junction bases not matched to a gene: 8. The CDR3 spells CASSRAGTGDGYTF. The CDR3 DNA reads TGTGCCAGCAGCCGAGCCGGGACAGGGGACGGCTACACCTTC.

The chain employs TRBV19 and TRBJ1-5; TRBD1 aligns across 8 bases. Germline V lookup: CDR1 LNHDA, CDR2 SQIVND (reference sequence). The V segment lost 5 bases and the J segment 6 bases; nucleotides outside the gene matches: 9. CDR3 length equals 15 residues. The CDR3 region is CASSRSGQGGQPQHF. Written as DNA, the CDR3 is TGTGCCAGTAGTCGCTCCGGACAGGGCGGTCAGCCCCAGCATTTT. The whole variable domain, remainder taken from reference TRBV19 and TRBJ1-5, is DGGITQSPKYLFRKEGQNVTLSCEQNLNHDAMYWYRQDPGQGLRLIYYSQIVNDFQKGDIAEGYSVSREKKESFPLTVTSAQKNPTAFYLCASSRSGQGGQPQHFGDGTRLSIL.

V is TRBV28 and J is TRBJ1-2, with no clear D. The CDR3 runs 12 residues. Trimming shortened V by 8 bases and J by 7 bases, and 14 bases separated the two germline ends. Per germline, CDR1 MDHEN and CDR2 SYDVKM. This CDR3 is CASLGGAGGYTF. The CDR3 DNA is TGTGCCAGCCTAGGCGGCGCGGGTGGCTACACCTTC.

The V and J genes are TRBV5-1 and TRBJ2-1; 11 nucleotides line up with TRBD2. Germline CDR1 is SGHRS and CDR2 is YFSETQ. The CDR3 runs 15 residues. V lost 3 bases, J lost 4 bases, and 3 bases stayed unmatched. Here the CDR3 DNA reads TGCGCCAGCAGCTCGGGACTAGCGGATTACAATGAGCAGTTCTTC. Its protein is CASSSGLADYNEQFF.

The chain links TRBV7-3 to TRBJ2-2; D is possibly TRBD2 (6 bases). This CDR3 is 16 amino acids long. Per the germline V gene, CDR1 is SGHTA and CDR2 is FQGTGA. The V end lost 5 bases, the J end lost 1 base, and 14 bases lay between the germline ends. The CDR3 DNA is TGTGCCAGCAGCCCTAGGGGAGCGGGGAACACCGGGGAGCTGTTTTTT. Translating gives CASSPRGAGNTGELFF.

The chain combines TRBV18 with TRBJ2-7; 13 positions match TRBD2. Per germline, CDR1 KGHSH and CDR2 LQKENI. The CDR3 has 18 residues. Germline trimming cut 6 bases from V and 4 bases from J; bases unmatched to any gene: 15. In DNA form, the CDR3 reads TGTGCCAGCTCGCCTCTCACCCAGACTAGCGGGAGGCATTACGAGCAGTACTTC. Protein: CASSPLTQTSGRHYEQYF. The variable domain in full, completed from reference TRBV18 and TRBJ2-7, reads NAGVMQNPRHLVRRRGQEARLRCSPMKGHSHVYWYRQLPEEGLKFMVYLQKENIIDESGMPKERFSAEFPKEGPSILRIQQVVRGDSAAYFCASSPLTQTSGRHYEQYFGPGTRLTVT.

This chain links TRBV3-1 (or the pseudogene TRBV3-2) with TRBJ1-4, with 8 bases identical to TRBD1. The CDR3 consists of 17 residues. Per germline, CDR1 LGHDT and CDR2 YNNKEL (reference sequence). V shed 4 bases and J 0 bases; nucleotides not matched to a gene: 7. The CDR3 is CASSPWTGSPTNEKLFF. CDR3 in DNA: TGTGCCAGCAGCCCCTGGACAGGGAGCCCAACTAATGAAAAACTGTTTTTT.

The V call is TRBV2, the J call TRBJ1-4, with 7 bases that match TRBD1. Germline V gene sequence: CDR1 SNHLY, CDR2 FYNNEI. The CDR3 length is 13 residues. The trim removed 6 bases at V and 6 bases at J, leaving 4 bases unmatched. The CDR3: CASRSRGYEKLFF. CDR3 coding DNA: TGTGCCAGCAGATCCAGGGGGTATGAAAAACTGTTTTTT.

The rearrangement uses TRBV19 and TRBJ2-7, with TRBD1 identical over 9 bases. V was pared by 3 bases and J by 2 bases, with 5 bases of the junction left unmatched. CDR3 length equals 15 residues. Germline V gives CDR1 LNHDA, CDR2 SQIVND (reference sequence). In nucleotides, the CDR3 is TGTGCCAGTAGTATGGGGACAGGGACGACCTACGAGCAGTACTTC. Protein sequence: CASSMGTGTTYEQYF.